This TCR beta chain derives from a study of Tregs in tolerant kidney transplant recipients. A note on this clone: Antigen specificity is unknown.

Germline CDR1 is LNHDA and CDR2 is SQIVND (reference sequence). This CDR3 has 13 residues. TCRdb's table, derived via immunoSEQ multiplex PCR, lists solely in-frame clones and lacks some. The repertoire holds 50,000 to 65,000 clones, with roughly 86% as singletons. Mixed chimerism was transient after nonmyeloablative marrow transplants from related graft donors. Thawed PBMCs were FACS-sorted into unstimulated CD4+CD25+CD127- regulatory T cells, CD4+CD25- non-regulatory cells, CD4 and CD8 cells. Study-level findings and limits: Expanding Tregs on activated donor B cells appeared to best identify donor-specific TCRbeta clones. This study did not directly address biological reproducibility.

This chain connects TRBV19 to TRBJ2-5; D may be TRBD1 (5 bases). TRBJ2-7 explains the end of the DNA better; the J call may be wrong. Sequenced material: CD4+ T cells from blood (PBMCs), taken 6 months after the transplant. The sequence was obtained from a human patient who received a combined kidney and bone marrow transplant. A share of the T cells may be of graft donor origin. CDR3: CASSTGLSYEQYF. CDR3 coding DNA: TGTGCCAGTAGTACAGGGTTGTCCTACGAGCAGTACTTC.